This T cell receptor (beta chain) was captured by sequencing in a study of beta chain features in type 1 diabetes. Background on the study: Age, gender, cell numbers and subset yield matched between patients and controls. All samples yielded some 110 million examined sorted cells.

Study-wide points: Type 1 diabetes patients showed fewer insertions and more deletions at VDJ junctions. The study found moderately but significantly shorter TCRB CDR3s in all four CD4+ subsets of Type 1 diabetes patients.

There are 14 residues in the CDR3. Germline loops: CDR1 ENHRY, CDR2 SYGVKD. V shed 8 bases and J 7 bases; nucleotides not matched to a gene: 6. Investigators reverse transcribed all isolated RNA, so they sequenced expressed TCRB transcripts. Profiled with immunoSEQ multiplex PCR; TCRdb holds only in-frame clones, not every one. Among 240,000 or so clones, about a fifth were seen once, and the ten largest hold 0.028%. Concerning this clone: Its antigen is still unknown.

Sequencing was done on a sample of naive CD4+ T cells from blood. The receptor's source is a middle-aged woman with type 1 diabetes. This chain joins TRBV10-3 and TRBJ1-5; 12 bases agree with TRBD1. The DNA for the CDR3 is TGTGCCATCTCCGGGACAGGGGGCTGGCAGCCCCAGCATTTT. Translation: CAISGTGGWQPQHF.